This TCR beta chain derives from a study of blood T cell repertoires in COVID-19. Study-level information: Spain, Italy and the United States supplied samples that represented acute and convalescent COVID-19. T cells, B-cell-depleted T cells, or PBMCs supplied cDNA or gDNA.

The V segment lost 1 base and the J segment 3 bases; nucleotides outside the gene matches: 4. Germline V gene lookup returns CDR1 SGHKS and CDR2 YYEKEE (reference sequence). This CDR3 contains 15 residues. Libraries were prepared by immunoSEQ multiplex PCR; TCRdb keeps only in-frame clonotypes and omits some of them. The sample has roughly 200,000 clones, roughly four fifths seen once. This clone was recorded once. The chain links TRBV5-5 to TRBJ1-5, with 7 positions matching TRBD1. The origin of this receptor is a man over 45 with active or convalescent COVID-19. The material sequenced was peripheral blood. CDR3 loop: CASSLTGALNQPQHF. The CDR3 region has the DNA TGTGCCAGCAGCTTGACAGGGGCCCTCAATCAGCCCCAGCATTTT.